This T cell receptor beta chain was found in a study of T-cell memory formation after mild COVID-19. Study-wide points: Pre-infection memory showed some responding clones, and this suggested that cross-reactive memory joined.

The table lists this clonotype with a few counts. Its target is not known. Germline V CDR1 and CDR2: LGHNA, YSLEER. The V gene lost 2 bases and the J gene lost 6 bases, with 10 bases spanning the gap. The CDR3 runs to 13 residues. TCRdb recomputed calls from the 5' RACE reads with MiXCR, one row per CDR3 protein. The sample lists hundreds of thousands of distinct CDR3 sequences, roughly 20% occurring once. This chain uses TRBV4-3 with TRBJ1-2; possible D gene TRBD1, 5 bases. Sequencing was performed on PBMCs or a T cell subset sorted from them (not recorded which). This receptor was taken from a man between 18 and 35 years old who had mild COVID-19 (a few samples of this study predate the infection). Cell type and time point are not known. This CDR3 reads CASSQRTGHGYTF. As DNA, the CDR3 is TGCGCCAGCAGCCAACGTACAGGACATGGCTACACCTTC.